The 15 T cell receptor beta chains in this list originate from one sample, sequenced in a study of vaccination and CD4 T cells after COVID-19. No antigen has been assigned to these receptors. The Oncomine TCR Beta short-read assay generated sequence data from the DNA of cultured CD4+ T cells. MiXCR, applied by TCRdb to the PCR reads, yields one record per CDR3 protein. The sample shows approximately 14,000 distinct CDR3 sequences, approximately 40% of them seen only once. This sample's treatment: approximately 11-day PBMC culture with coronavirus spike peptide pools or control peptides (ViraFEST assay). Sequencing input: CD4+ T cells from blood, cultured in vitro. The source is a human donor who had recovered from COVID-19.

CDR3 region: CASSLHRGLYNEQFF. The CDR3 DNA sequence: TGTGCCAGCAGTTTACACAGGGGGCTGTACAATGAGCAGTTCTTC. The V call is TRBV28, the J call TRBJ2-1, with 9 positions matching TRBD1. The CDR3 totals 15 residues. After removal of 2 bases from V and 4 bases from J, the junction contained 3 bases not matched to a gene. Germline V gives CDR1 MDHEN, CDR2 SYDVKM.

This clonotype was seen only a few times. The gene calls are TRBV10-3 and TRBJ2-5, with unresolved D. The V end lost 5 bases, the J end lost 5 bases, and 6 bases lay between the germline ends. Looked up from germline, CDR1 is ENHRY and CDR2 is SYGVKD. This CDR3 is built from 11 residues. CDR3 protein: CAISYGETQYF. The CDR3, as DNA: TGTGCCATCAGTTATGGGGAGACCCAGTACTTC.

This rearrangement joins TRBV20-1 to TRBJ2-7; D is perhaps TRBD2 (5 bases). This CDR3 has 16 amino acids. Germline-derived CDR1 and CDR2 are DFQATT and SNEGSKA (reference sequence). V was pared by 0 bases and J by 3 bases, with 18 bases between. The CDR3 reads CSARESQRPLNYEQYF. Written as DNA, the CDR3 is TGCAGTGCTAGAGAGTCACAGCGGCCACTTAACTACGAGCAGTACTTC.

This chain connects TRBV20-1 to TRBJ2-1; 15 bases fit TRBD2. Germline CDR1 reads DFQATT; CDR2 reads SNEGSKA (reference sequence). Trimming took 1 base from V and 12 from J; bases not matched to a gene: 10. CDR3 length: 16 amino acids. CDR3 protein: CSARALSGTSGGRQFF. In nucleotides, the CDR3 is TGCAGTGCTAGAGCCCTTTCCGGGACTAGCGGGGGGAGGCAGTTCTTC.

This rearrangement joins TRBV19 to TRBJ1-4; D not resolved. The CDR3 totals 16 residues. CDR1 LNHDA and CDR2 SQIVND come from the germline V gene (reference sequence). The V and J ends lost 6 bases and 0 bases respectively, with 14 bases between them. CDR3 in DNA: TGTGCCAGTAGAACCACCGGGCCTGCAACTAATGAAAAACTGTTTTTT. Protein product: CASRTTGPATNEKLFF.

V and J are TRBV10-3 and TRBJ2-7; 9 bases are shared with TRBD2. V dropped 5 bases and J dropped 5; count of bases not matched to a gene: 7. Germline loops: CDR1 ENHRY, CDR2 SYGVKD. This CDR3 is 14 amino acids long. The CDR3 here is CAISRSGRQNEQYF. DNA for the CDR3: TGTGCCATCAGTCGAAGCGGGAGGCAGAACGAGCAGTACTTC.

This clonotype counts as medium-sized. The chain carries TRBV20-1 and TRBJ2-1; 8 nucleotides match TRBD1. Trimming cost V 7 bases and J 6 bases; bases outside gene matches: 8. The CDR3 spans 13 residues. CDR1 is DFQATT, CDR2 SNEGSKA, per germline (reference sequence). The CDR3 DNA reads as TGCAGTGAGACCGGGACAGGCCTCAATGAGCAGTTCTTC. Protein sequence: CSETGTGLNEQFF.

This clonotype was recorded only once. The V gene is TRBV2, the J gene TRBJ2-7, with 11 bases that match TRBD2. Germline CDR1 is SNHLY and CDR2 is FYNNEI. The V and J ends lost 4 bases and 3 bases, in that order; junction bases with no gene match: 2. The CDR3 runs 14 residues. The CDR3 nucleotides read TGTGCCAGCAGTGGGACTAGCGGGTTCTACGAGCAGTACTTC. Translated, it gives CASSGTSGFYEQYF.

This clonotype occurred a few times. The rearrangement joins TRBV7-2 to TRBJ1-3; no reliable D call. This CDR3 contains 16 residues. V lost 4 bases, J lost 0 bases, and 13 bases lay in between. Germline lookup yields CDR1 SGHTA and CDR2 FQGNSA. The CDR3 here is CASSSVGSPSGNTIYF. CDR3 DNA: TGTGCCAGCAGCTCCGTCGGGTCACCCTCTGGAAACACCATATATTTT.

The chain couples TRBV5-1 to TRBJ2-3, with 9 bases aligning to TRBD1. The germline gives CDR1 SGHRS, CDR2 YFSETQ. The CDR3 is 15 amino acids. The J segment lost 3 bases and the V segment lost 2 bases, leaving 4 bases of the junction unmatched. The CDR3 coding sequence is TGCGCCAGCAGCTTCCGGGACAGGGCAACAGATACGCAGTATTTT. Translating gives CASSFRDRATDTQYF.

The chain joins TRBV30 to TRBJ2-3; TRBD2 agrees at 8 bases. The V gene end was trimmed by 4 bases and the J gene end by 9 bases; junction bases not matched to a gene: 6. CDR1 GTSNPN and CDR2 SVGIG come from the germline V gene (reference sequence). The CDR3 extends over 12 amino acids. The CDR3 loop is CAWISGRGTQYF. Here the CDR3 DNA reads TGTGCCTGGATAAGCGGGAGAGGGACGCAGTATTTT.

This clonotype occurred a few times. This chain uses TRBV2 with TRBJ2-5; 7 bases match TRBD1. Germline V gene data show CDR1 as SNHLY and CDR2 as FYNNEI. V dropped 5 bases and J dropped 1; count of bases not matched to a gene: 1. This CDR3 contains 13 residues. The CDR3 DNA is TGTGCCAGCAGTCGGGACAGCCAAGAGACCCAGTACTTC. Encoded protein: CASSRDSQETQYF.

By share, this clonotype ranks as medium-sized. The V call is TRBV28, the J call TRBJ2-6; D may be TRBD2 (6 bases). V lost 4 bases and J lost 0, with 10 bases in between. The CDR3 has 16 amino acids. Germline values: CDR1 MDHEN, CDR2 SYDVKM. The DNA for the CDR3 is TGTGCCAGCAGTTCGGGAGAGAGCTCTGGGGCCAACGTCCTGACTTTC. Protein product: CASSSGESSGANVLTF.

This clonotype has just a few counts. The chain recombines TRBV24-1 with TRBJ2-5, with 8 bases identical to TRBD2. Germline assignment: CDR1 KGHDR and CDR2 SFDVKD. V lost 5 bases to trimming and J lost 5 bases; unmatched junction nucleotides: 12. The CDR3 is 16 residues long. CDR3 sequence: CATSGNRAGGYETQYF. DNA of the CDR3: TGTGCCACCAGTGGTAATAGGGCGGGAGGATATGAGACCCAGTACTTC.

The chain recombines TRBV20-1 with TRBJ2-1; 7 bases map to TRBD2. The germline gives CDR1 DFQATT, CDR2 SNEGSKA (reference sequence). The CDR3 length is 13 residues. Unmatched junction bases numbered 6, after V lost 6 bases and J lost 4 bases. The CDR3 spells CSAPGLGYNEQFF. The CDR3 DNA follows: TGCAGTGCCCCCGGACTAGGGTACAATGAGCAGTTCTTC.